Included here is one TCR beta chain sequence, with context. What it recognizes is unknown. The CDR3 has 15 residues. The germline gives CDR1 SGDLS, CDR2 YYNGEE. V was clipped by 1 base and J by 4 bases, with 12 bases between them. Generated by immunoSEQ multiplex PCR, the TCRdb table keeps only in-frame clones and is missing some. In the table there are 90,000 to 100,000 clones, approximately 84% of which are singletons. The analysis combined second doses at about 4 or about 12 weeks. The data derive from a study of T cell responses to AZD1222 COVID-19 vaccine. General study findings and limits: Spike-specific TCR breadth and depth both grew after two AZD1222 doses. Regions 160-218 and 743-854 held dominance among vaccine-associated CD4 TCRs, which spanned spike. Donors were mostly white British, more females; clonal diversity possibly underestimated.

The source material was peripheral blood, sampled 28 days after the second AZD1222 dose. The genes are TRBV9 and TRBJ1-3; tentatively, D is TRBD1 (5 bases). The sequence was obtained from an adult who received the AZD1222 COVID-19 vaccine. CDR3 in DNA: TGTGCCAGCAGCGTACAGGGTAGGCCAGGAAACACCATATATTTT. Amino acids: CASSVQGRPGNTIYF. The whole variable domain, filled in from reference TRBV9 and TRBJ1-3, reads DSGVTQTPKHLITATGQRVTLRCSPRSGDLSVYWYQQSLDQGLQFLIQYYNGEERAKGNILERFSAQQFPDLHSELNLSSLELGDSALYFCASSVQGRPGNTIYFGEGSWLTVV.